The T cell receptor (beta chain) under discussion was sequenced for a study of shared T cell receptors in the human thymus. Profiled with immunoSEQ multiplex PCR; TCRdb holds only in-frame clones, not every one. The sample carries roughly 660,000 clones, roughly 88% recorded once. The CDR3 loop spans 16 amino acids. These data were likewise used in another study, on human thymus T cells. That report adds: The sample donors, healthy Finnish infants, were having corrective surgery for congenital heart defects. The thymus was resected at corrective cardiac surgery. Thymic as well as blood repertoires seemed to favor certain V and J genes unevenly. Related research described strongly overlapping thymic repertoires in unrelated people.

The source is a boy in the first two years of life with a congenital heart defect. The sequenced sample was thymocytes. The rearrangement joins TRBV21-1 to TRBJ2-3; the table assigns TRBD2, which was not confirmed against the DNA. TRBV21-1 is a pseudogene segment. CDR3 DNA: TGTGCCAGCAGCAAATTCGTGGGAGAAGTTGGGGATACGCAGTATTTT. Translated: CASSKFVGEVGDTQYF.